This T cell receptor (beta chain) stems from a study of T cells in Graves' hyperthyroidism and ophthalmopathy (dated by TCRdb to about 2019). Some background on the complete study: Peripheral blood was collected at initial diagnosis, before any treatment. A discovery cohort of about a hundred patients, roughly 43 with Graves' ophthalmopathy and fewer than 65 with stable Graves' hyperthyroidism, was used to find distinguishing TCR V-J signatures. Prospective prediction of ophthalmopathy was tested in an independent validation cohort consisting of 18 to 20 hyperthyroidism patients and some 16 patients who later progressed to ophthalmopathy. The approximately 98 discovery patients were randomly divided into training and test sets at a 7:3 ratio. In over five Graves' hyperthyroidism patients, the study also compared T-cell repertoires from thyroid tissue with T-cell repertoires from blood. Once sampling was done, hyperthyroidism patients were given methimazole at a starting dose of 30 mg daily, whereas ophthalmopathy patients were given high-dose intravenous methylprednisolone. TCR Vbeta CDR3 sequencing of approximately 140 peripheral blood samples (over 40 ophthalmopathy, under 80 hyperthyroidism and approximately 17 progressor patients) is reported in the paper.

Results the study describes overall, beyond this receptor: No statistical method was used to set the sample size in advance, and investigators knew the group allocation. In cross-validation, a model built on a 13 V-J signature told ophthalmopathy apart from stable hyperthyroidism with approximately 91% sensitivity and approximately 81% specificity, and in testing the same model reached 80%/75%. Blood samples also contained most of the expanded thyroid clonotypes (frequency above 0.001), which suggests that blood repertoires may reflect thyroid immune responses. In validation, the model predicted progression to ophthalmopathy with 65% to 71% sensitivity and about 73% specificity, a median of 6.5 months before onset.

This clonotype has at least ten counts. Its antigen remains undetermined. No base quality information exists; no much larger clone differs at one position. The germline V gene yields MNHNS for CDR1 and SASEGT for CDR2. Inclusive of the bounding cysteine and phenylalanine, the CDR3 is 15 residues long. Only the CDR3 portion is preserved as DNA: 45 bases, with reading frame beginning at the first base. At the junction V is shortened by 4 bases and J by 7 bases; bases outside the gene matches: 9. A patient counted as having stable Graves' hyperthyroidism if no progression to ophthalmopathy occurred over 18 months of follow-up. The hyperthyroidism patients were between 18 and 65 years old and newly diagnosed, with a disease duration of less than 2 months. Any patient with an uncontrolled infection, another autoimmune disease, pregnancy or lactation was excluded. Diagnoses relied on clinical symptoms, serum thyroxine and TRAb, thyroid ultrasound and orbital computed tomography. Ficoll-Paque density gradient centrifugation was used to isolate PBMCs from around 10 ml of fresh peripheral blood. Total RNA was extracted with Trizol reagent, and quality was checked on an Agilent 2100 Bioanalyzer.

The TCR beta CDR3 regions were amplified from the RNA transcripts. The TCR CDR3 was subjected to a first round of RT-PCR using the HTBI primer set and the Qiagen OneStep RT-PCR kit. A second multiplex PCR round built the libraries, followed by size selection and purification. Sequencing of the libraries was done on an Illumina HiSeq2000 using paired-end 100 bp reads. On the authors' methods: SOAPnuke was used to process the raw data, throwing out any read that contained adapters or uncalled bases, had a mean Phred below 15, or lacked an exact constant-primer or identifier match. COPE v1.2.5 was used to merge the high-quality paired reads, and each unique nucleotide sequence was defined as a clonotype. MiTCR v1.1 was used to align clonotypes to the IMGT TRBV, TRBD and TRBJ reference segments. Analysis was restricted to V-J combinations with a frequency above 0.0001, which covered about 99% of repertoires. A TCS score was defined as the ratio between F50 (clonal expansion) and ExV (chaos), using BLOSUM62-based TCRdist between CDR3 peptides within each V-J. Welch's t-statistics and random forest reduced fewer than 600 V-J features to about 13, which were used in a naive Bayes classifier (R e1071). The Morisita-Horn index was used to measure how similar the thyroid and blood repertoires were. The raw public data were reprocessed by TCRdb itself: fastp quality trimming at Q25, MiXCR clonotype calling, in-frame beta chains only. Identical CDR3 protein sequences are pooled into one entry, listed with their most common genes and DNA. Here the V and J calls rest on TCRdb's processing, not on the authors' analysis. In all, the sample holds around 760,000 distinct CDR3 sequences, and approximately 36% of those were seen once. The top ten clonotypes cover less than 40% of the sample.

The TCR comes from a woman in her thirties or forties with Graves' hyperthyroidism. The rearranged chain carries TRBV6-1 and TRBJ2-5; 10 middle bases align to TRBD2. Source material: blood. The CDR3 here reads CASSAPAGGPGTQYF. The DNA sequence reads TGTGCCAGCAGTGCACCAGCGGGAGGGCCGGGGACCCAGTACTTC.